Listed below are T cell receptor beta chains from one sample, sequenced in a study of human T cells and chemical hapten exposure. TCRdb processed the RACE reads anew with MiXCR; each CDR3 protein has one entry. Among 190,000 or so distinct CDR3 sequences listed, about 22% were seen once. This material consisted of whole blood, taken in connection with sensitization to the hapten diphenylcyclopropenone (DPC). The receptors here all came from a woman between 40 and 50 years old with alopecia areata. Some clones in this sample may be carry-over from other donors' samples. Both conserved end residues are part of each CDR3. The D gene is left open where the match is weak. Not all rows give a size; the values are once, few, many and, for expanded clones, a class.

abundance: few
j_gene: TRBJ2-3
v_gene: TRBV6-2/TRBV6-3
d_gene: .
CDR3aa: CASSYAEADTQYF
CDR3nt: TGTGCCAGCAGTTACGCGGAGGCGGATACGCAGTATTTT

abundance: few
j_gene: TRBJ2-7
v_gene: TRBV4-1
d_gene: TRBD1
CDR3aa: CASSQSGTGFSYEQYF
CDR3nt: TGCGCCAGCAGCCAATCCGGGACAGGGTTCTCCTACGAGCAGTACTTC

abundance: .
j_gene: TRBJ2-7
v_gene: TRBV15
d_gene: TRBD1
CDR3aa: CATSRGLGTGNEQYF
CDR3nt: TGTGCCACCAGCAGAGGGCTGGGGACAGGGAACGAGCAGTACTTC

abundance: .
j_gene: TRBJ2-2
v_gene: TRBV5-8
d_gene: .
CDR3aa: CASSPVTGELFF
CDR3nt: TGTGCCAGCAGCCCGGTGACCGGGGAGCTGTTTTTT

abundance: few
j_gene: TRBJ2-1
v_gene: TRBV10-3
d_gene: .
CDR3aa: CATTRGGTTYNEQFF
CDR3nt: TGTGCCACCACGAGGGGCGGAACGACCTACAATGAGCAGTTCTTC

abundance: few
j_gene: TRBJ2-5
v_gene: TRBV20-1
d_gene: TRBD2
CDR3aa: CSTSGRTPNQETQYF
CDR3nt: TGCAGCACTAGCGGGAGAACCCCGAACCAAGAGACCCAGTACTTC

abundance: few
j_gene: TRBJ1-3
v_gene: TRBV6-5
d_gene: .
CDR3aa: CASSSLTSSGNTIYF
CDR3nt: TGTGCCAGCAGTTCGCTGACAAGTTCTGGAAACACCATATATTTT

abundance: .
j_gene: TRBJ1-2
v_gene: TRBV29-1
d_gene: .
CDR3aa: CSVPWSAGYTF
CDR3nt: TGCAGCGTGCCCTGGTCCGCGGGCTACACCTTC

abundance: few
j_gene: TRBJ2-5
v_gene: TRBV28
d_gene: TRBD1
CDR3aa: CASSGTGRETQYF
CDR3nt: TGTGCCAGCAGTGGGACAGGGCGAGAGACCCAGTACTTC

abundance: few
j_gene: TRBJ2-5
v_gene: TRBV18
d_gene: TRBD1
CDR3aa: CASSQRTGGGETQYF
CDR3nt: TGTGCCAGCTCGCAGAGGACAGGGGGTGGAGAGACCCAGTACTTC

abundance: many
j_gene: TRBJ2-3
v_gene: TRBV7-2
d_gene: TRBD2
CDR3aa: CASSLAGGLPDTQYF
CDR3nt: TGTGCCAGCAGCTTAGCGGGAGGGCTCCCAGATACGCAGTATTTT

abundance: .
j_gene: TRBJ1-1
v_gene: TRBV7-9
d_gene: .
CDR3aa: CASRHRRGGTEAFF
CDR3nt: TGTGCCAGCAGGCATCGAAGGGGAGGCACTGAAGCTTTCTTT

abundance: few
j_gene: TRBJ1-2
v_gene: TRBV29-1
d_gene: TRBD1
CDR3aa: CSVPPGQISESRHYGYTF
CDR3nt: TGCAGCGTCCCGCCGGGACAGATCTCGGAAAGTAGACACTATGGCTACACCTTC

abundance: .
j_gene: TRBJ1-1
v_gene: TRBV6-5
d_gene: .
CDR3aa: CASSYSSLNTEAFF
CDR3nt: TGTGCCAGCAGTTACTCGTCGTTGAACACTGAAGCTTTCTTT

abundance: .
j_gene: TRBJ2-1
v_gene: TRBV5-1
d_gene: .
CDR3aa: CASSLAGETYNEQFF
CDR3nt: TGCGCCAGCAGCTTGGCAGGGGAAACCTACAATGAGCAGTTCTTC

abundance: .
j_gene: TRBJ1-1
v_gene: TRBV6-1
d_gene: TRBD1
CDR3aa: CASSWTGTNTEAFF
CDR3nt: TGTGCCAGCAGTTGGACAGGGACGAACACTGAAGCTTTCTTT

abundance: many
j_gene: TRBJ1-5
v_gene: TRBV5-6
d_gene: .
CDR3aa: CASSLSGIKHQPQHF
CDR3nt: TGTGCCAGCAGCTTATCGGGGATAAAGCATCAGCCCCAGCATTTT

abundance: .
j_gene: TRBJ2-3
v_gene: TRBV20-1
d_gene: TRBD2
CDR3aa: CSARDSSGADTQYF
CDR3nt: TGCAGTGCTAGAGATTCTAGCGGGGCAGATACGCAGTATTTT

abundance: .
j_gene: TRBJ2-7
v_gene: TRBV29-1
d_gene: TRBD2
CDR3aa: CSVESGATYEQYF
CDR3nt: TGCAGCGTTGAAAGCGGGGCCACCTACGAGCAGTACTTC

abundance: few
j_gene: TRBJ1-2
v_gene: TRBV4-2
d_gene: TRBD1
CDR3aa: CASSQVTGLYGYTF
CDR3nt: TGTGCCAGCAGCCAAGTGACAGGGCTCTATGGCTACACCTTC

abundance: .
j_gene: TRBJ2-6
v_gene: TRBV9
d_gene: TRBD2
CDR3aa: CASSVGGGGGANVLTF
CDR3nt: TGTGCCAGCAGCGTAGGGGGGGGAGGAGGGGCCAACGTCCTGACTTTC

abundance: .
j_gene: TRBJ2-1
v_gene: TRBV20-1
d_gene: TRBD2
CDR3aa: CSASKGTSGYNEQFF
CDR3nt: TGCAGTGCTAGCAAAGGTACTAGCGGTTACAATGAGCAGTTCTTC

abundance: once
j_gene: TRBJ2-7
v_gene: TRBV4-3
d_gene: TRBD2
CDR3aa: CASSQGSGALYEQYF
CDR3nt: TGCGCCAGCAGCCAAGGGAGCGGGGCCCTCTACGAGCAGTACTTC

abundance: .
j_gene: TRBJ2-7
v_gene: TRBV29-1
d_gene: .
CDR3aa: CSVEEGFRYEQYF
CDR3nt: TGCAGCGTTGAAGAGGGGTTCCGCTACGAGCAGTACTTC

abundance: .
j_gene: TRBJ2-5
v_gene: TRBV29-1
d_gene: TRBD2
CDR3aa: CSVLAPPGGETQYF
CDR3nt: TGCAGCGTGCTAGCACCCCCGGGGGGGGAGACCCAGTACTTC

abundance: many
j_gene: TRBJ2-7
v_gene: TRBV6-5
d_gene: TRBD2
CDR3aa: CASSYSEAGARYEQYF
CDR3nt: TGTGCCAGCAGTTACTCGGAGGCGGGAGCTAGGTATGAGCAGTACTTC

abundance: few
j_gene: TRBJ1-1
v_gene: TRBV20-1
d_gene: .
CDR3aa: CSARDPQGGNTEAFF
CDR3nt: TGCAGTGCTAGAGATCCGCAGGGAGGGAACACTGAAGCTTTCTTT

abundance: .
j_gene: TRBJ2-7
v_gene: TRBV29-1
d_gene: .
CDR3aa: CSVEVRGYEQYF
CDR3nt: TGCAGCGTTGAGGTCAGGGGATACGAGCAGTACTTC

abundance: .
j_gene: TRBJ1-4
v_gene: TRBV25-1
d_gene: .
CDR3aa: CASRNGQLKLFF
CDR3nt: TGTGCCAGCAGAAACGGACAGTTGAAACTGTTTTTT

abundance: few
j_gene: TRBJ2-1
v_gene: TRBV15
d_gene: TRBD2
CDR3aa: CATSSRLAGGYNEQFF
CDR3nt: TGTGCCACCAGCAGTCGCCTAGCGGGAGGGTACAATGAGCAGTTCTTC

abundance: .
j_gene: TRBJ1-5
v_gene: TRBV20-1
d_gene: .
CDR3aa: CSARDSTGPDNQPQHF
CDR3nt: TGCAGTGCTAGAGATTCTACGGGGCCCGACAATCAGCCCCAGCATTTT

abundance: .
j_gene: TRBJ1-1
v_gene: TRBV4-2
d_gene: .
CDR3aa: CASSQDQSTEAFF
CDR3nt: TGTGCCAGCAGCCAAGATCAGTCCACTGAAGCTTTCTTT

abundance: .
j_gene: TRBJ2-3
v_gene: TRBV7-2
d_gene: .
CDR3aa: CASSLVRSSTDTQYF
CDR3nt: TGTGCCAGCAGCTTGGTCCGATCTAGCACAGATACGCAGTATTTT

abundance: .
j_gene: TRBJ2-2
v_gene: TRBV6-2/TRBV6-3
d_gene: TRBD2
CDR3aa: CASRRTGTSGIGTGELFF
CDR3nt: TGTGCCAGCAGACGAACCGGGACTAGCGGGATCGGGACCGGGGAGCTGTTTTTT

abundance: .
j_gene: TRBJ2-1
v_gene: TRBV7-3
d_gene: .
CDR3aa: CASSLQWGNEQFF
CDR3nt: TGTGCCAGCAGCTTACAGTGGGGCAATGAGCAGTTCTTC

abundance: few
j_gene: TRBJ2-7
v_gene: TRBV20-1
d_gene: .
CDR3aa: CSARVTYEQYF
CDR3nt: TGCAGTGCTAGAGTTACCTACGAGCAGTACTTC

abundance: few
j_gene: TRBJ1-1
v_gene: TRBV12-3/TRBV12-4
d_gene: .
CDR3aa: CASSPTVPPLNTEAFF
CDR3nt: TGTGCCAGCAGTCCGACGGTACCCCCCTTGAACACTGAAGCTTTCTTT

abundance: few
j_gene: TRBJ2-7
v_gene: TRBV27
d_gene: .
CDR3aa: CASRDPTTYEQYF
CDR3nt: TGTGCCAGCCGGGACCCCACCACCTACGAGCAGTACTTC

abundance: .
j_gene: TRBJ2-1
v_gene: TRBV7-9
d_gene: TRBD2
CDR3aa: CASSFRLANEQFF
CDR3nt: TGTGCCAGCAGCTTCAGACTAGCCAATGAGCAGTTCTTC

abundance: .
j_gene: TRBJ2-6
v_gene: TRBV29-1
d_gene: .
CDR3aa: CSFRGASGANVLTF
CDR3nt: TGCAGCTTCAGGGGGGCCTCTGGGGCCAACGTCCTGACTTTC

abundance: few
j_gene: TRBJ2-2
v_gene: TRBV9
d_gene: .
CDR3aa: CASRFRGDTGELFF
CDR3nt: TGTGCCAGCAGGTTCAGGGGGGACACCGGGGAGCTGTTTTTT

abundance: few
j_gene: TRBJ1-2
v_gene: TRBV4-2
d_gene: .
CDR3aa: CASSQDSYRSNYGYTF
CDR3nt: TGTGCCAGCAGCCAAGATTCCTACAGATCTAACTATGGCTACACCTTC

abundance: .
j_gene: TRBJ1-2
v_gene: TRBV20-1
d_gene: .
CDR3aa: CSARNPARVRGFVLYGYTF
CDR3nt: TGCAGTGCACGAAACCCAGCAAGGGTAAGGGGCTTTGTCCTCTATGGCTACACCTTC

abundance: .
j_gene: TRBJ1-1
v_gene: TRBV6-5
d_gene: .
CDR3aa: CASSYPGASTEAFF
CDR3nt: TGTGCCAGCAGTTACCCAGGGGCGTCCACTGAAGCTTTCTTT

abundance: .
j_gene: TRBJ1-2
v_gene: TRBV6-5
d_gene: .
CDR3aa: CASSYSTRGGGYTF
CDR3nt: TGTGCCAGCAGTTACTCCACCAGGGGTGGTGGCTACACCTTC